A single sample is the source of the 10 T cell receptor beta chains below, sequenced in a study of T cells in Graves' hyperthyroidism and ophthalmopathy. Amplified TCR beta CDR3 regions came from RNA transcripts. When the TCR CDR3 underwent first-round RT-PCR, the HTBI primer set was used. One entry per CDR3 protein results from TCRdb running MiXCR on the multiplex PCR reads. This table has approximately 640,000 distinct CDR3 sequences, 15% to 20% appearing once. Sequenced: blood. The receptors shown here come from a man aged 45 to 65 with Graves' hyperthyroidism.

The rearrangement uses TRBV20-1 and TRBJ1-5; TRBD1 aligns across 8 bases. V lost 5 bases and J lost 6; bases outside the gene matches: 6. Germline CDR1 and CDR2: DFQATT and SNEGSKA (reference sequence). The CDR3 contains 13 residues. The DNA of the CDR3 is TGCAGTGCTGGGACAGGTGGTACTCAGCCCCAGCATTTT. Amino acid sequence: CSAGTGGTQPQHF.

This chain joins TRBV4-1 and TRBJ2-2; no definite D call. Per the germline V gene, CDR1 is MGHRA and CDR2 is YSYEKL. The CDR3 runs to 15 residues. Trimming removed 2 bases from V and 4 bases from J, with 11 bases in between. CDR3 DNA sequence: TGCGCCAGCAGCCAATTGGTGCTGGCCACCGGGGAGCTGTTTTTT. Translation: CASSQLVLATGELFF.

This clonotype showed up many times. The DNA of the CDR3 is TGTGCCTGGGGGGGTGCTGGAAACACCATATATTTT. Its translation: CAWGGAGNTIYF. This chain links TRBV30 with TRBJ1-3; maybe TRBD1 (5 bases). The CDR3 is made up of 12 amino acids. V lost 5 bases to trimming and J lost 2 bases, with 7 bases between them. Germline V gene lookup returns CDR1 GTSNPN and CDR2 SVGIG (reference sequence).

In its sample, this clonotype was seen many times. The chain links TRBV27 to TRBJ1-1, with 8 nucleotides matching TRBD1. J lost 5 bases, V lost 5 bases, and 7 bases had no gene match. The CDR3 length is 14 residues. From germline, CDR1 is MNHEY and CDR2 SMNVEV (reference sequence). CDR3 residues: CASSTYGQGTEAFF. Written as DNA, the CDR3 is TGTGCCAGCAGTACCTACGGACAGGGAACTGAAGCTTTCTTT.

This clonotype showed up many times. The V and J genes are TRBV5-1 and TRBJ2-7; D possibly corresponds to TRBD1 (6 bases). V was shortened by 1 base and J by 7 bases, with 9 bases between the two germline ends. The V gene's germline CDR1 is SGHRS and CDR2 YFSETQ. The CDR3 sequence is 12 residues long. The CDR3 is CASSLSGQEQYF. CDR3 coding DNA: TGCGCCAGCAGCTTGAGTGGACAGGAGCAGTACTTC.

There are many counts of this clonotype. This rearrangement joins TRBV28 to TRBJ1-1; 7 bases fit TRBD1. Germline loops: CDR1 MDHEN, CDR2 SYDVKM. J lost 1 base, V lost 1 base, and 15 bases had no gene match. The CDR3 is 19 residues long. DNA for the CDR3: TGTGCCAGCAGTTTATTCGGTTTGTCAGGGGGAACATCGAACACTGAAGCTTTCTTT. Its translation is CASSLFGLSGGTSNTEAFF.

This chain joins TRBV11-3 and TRBJ2-7; 7 nucleotides agree with TRBD1. Losses at the gene ends were 5 bases for V and 2 bases for J; bases not matched to a gene: 6. Germline V gene data show CDR1 as SGHNT and CDR2 as YENEEA. The CDR3 sequence is 14 residues long. The CDR3 DNA reads TGTGCCAGCAGCCTCGAGGGGGCGACCTACGAGCAGTACTTC. It translates to CASSLEGATYEQYF. Using reference TRBV11-3 and TRBJ2-7 for the parts outside the CDR3, the full variable domain is EAGVVQSPRYKIIEKKQPVAFWCNPISGHNTLYWYLQNLGQGPELLIRYENEEAVDDSQLPKDRFSAERLKGVDSTLKIQPAELGDSAVYLCASSLEGATYEQYFGPGTRLTVT.

In its sample, this clonotype was seen many times. The gene calls are TRBV28 and TRBJ1-1; 12 positions agree with TRBD1. CDR1 MDHEN and CDR2 SYDVKM come from the germline V gene. The CDR3 extends over 16 amino acids. V gave up 2 bases and J gave up 1 base; unmatched junction bases: 2. CDR3 residues: CASSLGTGGANTEAFF. In DNA, the CDR3 is TGTGCCAGCAGTTTAGGGACAGGGGGCGCGAACACTGAAGCTTTCTTT.

Many counts were recorded for this clonotype. The chain recombines TRBV7-9 with TRBJ2-7, with 7 nucleotides matching TRBD1. CDR1 and CDR2 from the germline V gene are SEHNR and FQNEAQ (reference sequence). J lost 3 bases, V lost 5 bases, and 7 bases had no gene match. This CDR3 is built from 14 residues. This CDR3 is CASSDSDRDYEQYF. CDR3 DNA: TGTGCCAGCAGCGATTCCGACAGGGACTACGAGCAGTACTTC.

The chain recombines TRBV6-5 with TRBJ1-5, with TRBD1 matching over 7 bases. V shed 2 bases, J shed 4 bases, and the junction held 14 bases outside the gene matches. CDR1 and CDR2 from the germline V gene are MNHEY and SVGAGI. The CDR3 totals 18 residues. CDR3 in amino acids: CASSYLRQGGWWNQPQHF. In DNA, the CDR3 is TGTGCCAGCAGTTACCTCAGACAGGGCGGTTGGTGGAATCAGCCCCAGCATTTT.